This T cell receptor (beta chain) was observed in a study of blood T cell repertoires in COVID-19. Study at large: Some COVID-19 samples were acute and others convalescent; all came from the United States, Italy and Spain. PBMCs, B-cell-depleted T cells, or T cells provided the cDNA or gDNA that made up the material.

V lost 8 bases and J lost 1; bases outside the gene matches: 12. The CDR3 length is 17 residues. The germline V gene encodes CDR1 MDHEN and CDR2 SYDVKM. Clones were read by immunoSEQ multiplex PCR, and TCRdb kept only the in-frame ones, dropping some. This sample has 60,000 to 90,000 clones, with 74% found just once. V gene TRBV28 combines with J gene TRBJ2-3; 10 bases are a match to TRBD2. Specimen: peripheral blood. The sequence was obtained from a human donor with acute or convalescent COVID-19. The donor label of this sample is uncertain. The CDR3 region has the DNA TGTGCCAGCCCTCCGAGCGGGGGGGCAATTCGCACAGATACGCAGTATTTT. Encoded protein: CASPPSGGAIRTDTQYF.